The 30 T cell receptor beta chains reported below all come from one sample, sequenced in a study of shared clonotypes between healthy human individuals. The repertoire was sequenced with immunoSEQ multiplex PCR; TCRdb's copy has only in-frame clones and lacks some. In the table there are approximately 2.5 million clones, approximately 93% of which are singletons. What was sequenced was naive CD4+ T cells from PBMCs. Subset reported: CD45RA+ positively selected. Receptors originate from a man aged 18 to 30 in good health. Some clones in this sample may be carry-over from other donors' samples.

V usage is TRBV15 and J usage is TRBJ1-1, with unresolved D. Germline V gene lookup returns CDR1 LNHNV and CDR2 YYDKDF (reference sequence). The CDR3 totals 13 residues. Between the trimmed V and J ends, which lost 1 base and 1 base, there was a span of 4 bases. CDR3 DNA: TGTGCCACCAGCAGAGGGAAGAACACTGAAGCTTTCTTT. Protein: CATSRGKNTEAFF.

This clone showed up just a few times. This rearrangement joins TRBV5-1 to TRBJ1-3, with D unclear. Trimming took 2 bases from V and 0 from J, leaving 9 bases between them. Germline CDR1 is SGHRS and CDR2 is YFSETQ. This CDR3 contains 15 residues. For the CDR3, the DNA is TGCGCCAGCAGCTTAGTTGAGGGCTCTGGAAACACCATATATTTT. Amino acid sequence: CASSLVEGSGNTIYF.

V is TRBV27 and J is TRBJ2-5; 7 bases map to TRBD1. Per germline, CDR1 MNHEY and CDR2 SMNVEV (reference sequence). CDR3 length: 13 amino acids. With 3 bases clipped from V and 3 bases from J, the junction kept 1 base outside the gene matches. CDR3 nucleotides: TGTGCCAGCAGTTTTACAGGGGAAGAGACCCAGTACTTC. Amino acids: CASSFTGEETQYF.

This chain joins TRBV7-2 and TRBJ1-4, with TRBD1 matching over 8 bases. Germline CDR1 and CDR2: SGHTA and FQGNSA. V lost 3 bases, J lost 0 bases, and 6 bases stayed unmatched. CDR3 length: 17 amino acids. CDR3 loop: CASSFTGQATTNEKLFF. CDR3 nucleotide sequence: TGTGCCAGCAGCTTCACGGGACAGGCTACAACTAATGAAAAACTGTTTTTT.

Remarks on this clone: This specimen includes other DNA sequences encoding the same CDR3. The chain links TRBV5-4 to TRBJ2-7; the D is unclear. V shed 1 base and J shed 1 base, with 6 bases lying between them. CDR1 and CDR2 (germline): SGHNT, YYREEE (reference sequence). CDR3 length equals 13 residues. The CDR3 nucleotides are TGTGCCAGCAGCTTGCCAGATTCCTACGAGCAGTACTTC. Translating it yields CASSLPDSYEQYF.

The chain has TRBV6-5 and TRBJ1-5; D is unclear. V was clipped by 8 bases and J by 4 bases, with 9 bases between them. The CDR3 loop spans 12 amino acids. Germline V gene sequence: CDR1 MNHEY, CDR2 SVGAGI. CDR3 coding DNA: TGTGCCAGCCACCGCAGGAATCAGCCCCAGCATTTT. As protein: CASHRRNQPQHF.

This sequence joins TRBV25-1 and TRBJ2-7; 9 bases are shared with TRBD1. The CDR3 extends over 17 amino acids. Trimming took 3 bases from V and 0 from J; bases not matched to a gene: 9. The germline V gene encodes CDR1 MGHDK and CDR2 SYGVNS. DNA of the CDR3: TGTGCCAGCAGTGATGCGCCGGGACAGGGAAACTCCTACGAGCAGTACTTC. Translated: CASSDAPGQGNSYEQYF.

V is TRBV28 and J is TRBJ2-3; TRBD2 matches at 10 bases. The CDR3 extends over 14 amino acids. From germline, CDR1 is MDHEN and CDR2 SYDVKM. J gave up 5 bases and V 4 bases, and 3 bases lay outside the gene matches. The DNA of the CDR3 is TGTGCCAGCAGTTCAAGACTAGCGGGAGATACGCAGTATTTT. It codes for CASSSRLAGDTQYF.

The CDR3 protein is CASTPGPNTEAFF. For the CDR3, the DNA is TGTGCCAGTACCCCCGGGCCGAACACTGAAGCTTTCTTT. This chain connects TRBV19 to TRBJ1-1; D call uncertain. The CDR3 contains 13 residues. Between the trimmed V and J ends, which lost 7 bases and 1 base, there was a span of 10 bases. In germline, CDR1 is LNHDA, CDR2 SQIVND (reference sequence).

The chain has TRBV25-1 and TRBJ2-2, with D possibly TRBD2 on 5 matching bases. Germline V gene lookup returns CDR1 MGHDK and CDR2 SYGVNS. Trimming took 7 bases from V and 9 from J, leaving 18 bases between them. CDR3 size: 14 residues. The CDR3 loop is CASKSDSGRRELFF. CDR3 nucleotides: TGTGCCAGCAAATCAGACTCGGGGAGAAGGGAGCTGTTTTTT. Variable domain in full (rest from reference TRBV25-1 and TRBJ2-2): EADIYQTPRYLVIGTGKKITLECSQTMGHDKMYWYQQDPGMELHLIHYSYGVNSTEKGDLSSESTVSRIRTEHFPLTLESARPSHTSQYLCASKSDSGRRELFFGEGSRLTVL.

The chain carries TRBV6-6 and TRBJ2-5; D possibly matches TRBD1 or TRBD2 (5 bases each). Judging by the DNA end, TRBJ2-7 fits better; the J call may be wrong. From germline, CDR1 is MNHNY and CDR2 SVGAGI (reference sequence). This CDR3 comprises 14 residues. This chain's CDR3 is CASSRGTGNYEQYF. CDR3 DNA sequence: TGTGCCAGCAGCAGAGGGACGGGTAACTACGAGCAGTACTTC.

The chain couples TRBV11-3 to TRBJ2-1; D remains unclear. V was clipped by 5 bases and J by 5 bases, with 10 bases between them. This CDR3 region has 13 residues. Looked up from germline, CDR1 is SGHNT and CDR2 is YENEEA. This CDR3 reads CASSAHPDNEQFF. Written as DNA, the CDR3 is TGTGCCAGCAGCGCACACCCGGACAATGAGCAGTTCTTC.

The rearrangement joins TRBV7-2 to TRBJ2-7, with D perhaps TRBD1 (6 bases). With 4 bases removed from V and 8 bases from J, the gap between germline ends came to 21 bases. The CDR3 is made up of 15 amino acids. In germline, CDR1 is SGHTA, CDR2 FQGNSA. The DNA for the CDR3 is TGTGCCAGCAGCTCCGGGACATATATTTCTGGACAGCAGTACTTC. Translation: CASSSGTYISGQQYF.

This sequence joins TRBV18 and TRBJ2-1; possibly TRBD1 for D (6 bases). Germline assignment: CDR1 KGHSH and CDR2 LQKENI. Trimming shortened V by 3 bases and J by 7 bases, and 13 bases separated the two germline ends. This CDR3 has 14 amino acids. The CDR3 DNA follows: TGTGCCAGCTCACCGACCCAGGGGTATAATGAGCAGTTCTTC. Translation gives CASSPTQGYNEQFF. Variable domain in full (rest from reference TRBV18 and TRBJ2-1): NAGVMQNPRHLVRRRGQEARLRCSPMKGHSHVYWYRQLPEEGLKFMVYLQKENIIDESGMPKERFSAEFPKEGPSILRIQQVVRGDSAAYFCASSPTQGYNEQFFGPGTRLTVL.

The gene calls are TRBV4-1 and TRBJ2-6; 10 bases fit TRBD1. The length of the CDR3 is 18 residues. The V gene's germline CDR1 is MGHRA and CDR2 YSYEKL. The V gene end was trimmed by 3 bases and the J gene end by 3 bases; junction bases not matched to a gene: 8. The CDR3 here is CASSQVGQGKVGANVLTF. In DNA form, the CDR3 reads TGCGCCAGCAGCCAGGTGGGACAGGGGAAAGTTGGGGCCAACGTCCTGACTTTC.

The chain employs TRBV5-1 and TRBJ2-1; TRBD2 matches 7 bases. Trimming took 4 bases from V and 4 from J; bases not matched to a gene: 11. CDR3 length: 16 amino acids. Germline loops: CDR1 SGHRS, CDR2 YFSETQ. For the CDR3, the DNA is TGCGCCAGCAGCGGGGAGGGGCGGGACGGATACAATGAGCAGTTCTTC. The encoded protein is CASSGEGRDGYNEQFF.

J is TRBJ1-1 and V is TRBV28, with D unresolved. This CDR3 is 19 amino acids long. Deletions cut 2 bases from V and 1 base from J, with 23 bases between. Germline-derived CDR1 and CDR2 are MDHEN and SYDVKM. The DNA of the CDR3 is TGTGCCAGCAGTTTAGGGCCCTTGAGTCCGGGGTGGGGGAACACTGAAGCTTTCTTT. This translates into CASSLGPLSPGWGNTEAFF.

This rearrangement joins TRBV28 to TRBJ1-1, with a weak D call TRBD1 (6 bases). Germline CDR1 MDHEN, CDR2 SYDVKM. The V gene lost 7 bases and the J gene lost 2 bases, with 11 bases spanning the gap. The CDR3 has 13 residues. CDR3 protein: CASISGHNTEAFF. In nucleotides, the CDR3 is TGTGCCAGCATATCGGGACACAACACTGAAGCTTTCTTT.

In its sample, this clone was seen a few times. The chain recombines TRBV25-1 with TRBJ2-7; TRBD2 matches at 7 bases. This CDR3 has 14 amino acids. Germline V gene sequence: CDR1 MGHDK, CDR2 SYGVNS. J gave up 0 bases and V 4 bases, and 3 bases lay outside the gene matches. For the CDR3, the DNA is TGTGCCAGCAGTGTGGGCGGGAGCTCCTACGAGCAGTACTTC. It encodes CASSVGGSSYEQYF.

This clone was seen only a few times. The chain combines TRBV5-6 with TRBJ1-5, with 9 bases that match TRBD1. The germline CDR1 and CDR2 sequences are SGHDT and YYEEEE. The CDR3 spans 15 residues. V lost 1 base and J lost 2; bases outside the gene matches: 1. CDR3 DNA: TGTGCCAGCAGCTTGTGGGACAGGGGCAATCAGCCCCAGCATTTT. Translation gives CASSLWDRGNQPQHF.

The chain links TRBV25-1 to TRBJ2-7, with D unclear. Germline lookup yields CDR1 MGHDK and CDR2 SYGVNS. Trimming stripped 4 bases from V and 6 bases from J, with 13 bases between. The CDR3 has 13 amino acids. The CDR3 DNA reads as TGTGCCAGCAGTGTATCGCCAAGGGCCGAGCAGTACTTC. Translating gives CASSVSPRAEQYF.

The CDR3 is CAISESLFSNQPQHF. In DNA, the CDR3 is TGTGCCATCAGTGAGTCTCTGTTTAGCAATCAGCCCCAGCATTTT. The rearrangement uses TRBV10-3 and TRBJ1-5; no reliable D call. The ends were cut back, 0 bases at V and 0 bases at J, with 6 bases in the middle. The CDR3 consists of 15 residues. CDR1 and CDR2 from the germline V gene are ENHRY and SYGVKD.

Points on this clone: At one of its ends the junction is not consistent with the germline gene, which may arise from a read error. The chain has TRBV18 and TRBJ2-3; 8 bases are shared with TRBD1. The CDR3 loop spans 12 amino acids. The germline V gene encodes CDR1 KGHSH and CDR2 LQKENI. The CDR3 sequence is CASSRVRDRSDF. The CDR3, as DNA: TGTGCCAGCTCACGGGTCCGGGACAGGTCAGATTTT.

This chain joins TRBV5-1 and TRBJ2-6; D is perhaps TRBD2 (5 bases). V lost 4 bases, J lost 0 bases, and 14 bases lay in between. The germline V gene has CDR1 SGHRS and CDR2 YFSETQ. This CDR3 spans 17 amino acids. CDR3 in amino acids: CASSLGGRISGANVLTF. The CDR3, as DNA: TGCGCCAGCAGCCTTGGTGGGAGAATCTCTGGGGCCAACGTCCTGACTTTC.

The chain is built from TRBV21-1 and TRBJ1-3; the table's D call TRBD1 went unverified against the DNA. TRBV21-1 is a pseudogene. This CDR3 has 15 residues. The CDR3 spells CASSNGTGSGNTIYF. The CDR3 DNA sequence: TGTGCCAGCAGCAATGGGACAGGGTCTGGAAACACCATATATTTT.

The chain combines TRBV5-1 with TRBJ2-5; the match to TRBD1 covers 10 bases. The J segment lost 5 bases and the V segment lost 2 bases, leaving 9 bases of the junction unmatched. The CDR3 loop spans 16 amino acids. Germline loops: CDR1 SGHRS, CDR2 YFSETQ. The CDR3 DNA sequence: TGCGCCAGCAGCTTCGGACAGGGGGTAGGATTGGAGACCCAGTACTTC. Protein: CASSFGQGVGLETQYF.

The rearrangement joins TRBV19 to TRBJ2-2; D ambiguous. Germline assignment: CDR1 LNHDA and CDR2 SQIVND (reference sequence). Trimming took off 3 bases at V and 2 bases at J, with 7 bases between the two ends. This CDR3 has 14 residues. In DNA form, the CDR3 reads TGTGCCAGTAGTATGGGTCGTAACACCGGGGAGCTGTTTTTT. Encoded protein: CASSMGRNTGELFF.

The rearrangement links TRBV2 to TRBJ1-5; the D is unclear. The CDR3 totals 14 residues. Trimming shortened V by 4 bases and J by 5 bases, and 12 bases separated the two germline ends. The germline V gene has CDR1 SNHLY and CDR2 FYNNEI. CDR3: CASSGVNTDQPQHF. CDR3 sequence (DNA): TGTGCCAGCAGTGGGGTAAACACCGATCAGCCCCAGCATTTT.

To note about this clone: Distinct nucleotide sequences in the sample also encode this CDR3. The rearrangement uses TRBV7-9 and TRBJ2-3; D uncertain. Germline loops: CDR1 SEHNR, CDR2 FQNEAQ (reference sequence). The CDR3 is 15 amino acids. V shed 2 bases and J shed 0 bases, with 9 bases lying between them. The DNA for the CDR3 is TGTGCCAGCAGCTTAAGTCGGCCTAGCACAGATACGCAGTATTTT. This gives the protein CASSLSRPSTDTQYF.

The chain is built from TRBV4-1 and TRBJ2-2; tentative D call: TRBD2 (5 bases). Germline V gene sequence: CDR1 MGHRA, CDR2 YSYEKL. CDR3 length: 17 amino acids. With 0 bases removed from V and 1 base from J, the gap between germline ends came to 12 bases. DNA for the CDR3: TGCGCCAGCAGCCAAGAATTACTAGGCGGGAACACCGGGGAGCTGTTTTTT. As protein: CASSQELLGGNTGELFF.